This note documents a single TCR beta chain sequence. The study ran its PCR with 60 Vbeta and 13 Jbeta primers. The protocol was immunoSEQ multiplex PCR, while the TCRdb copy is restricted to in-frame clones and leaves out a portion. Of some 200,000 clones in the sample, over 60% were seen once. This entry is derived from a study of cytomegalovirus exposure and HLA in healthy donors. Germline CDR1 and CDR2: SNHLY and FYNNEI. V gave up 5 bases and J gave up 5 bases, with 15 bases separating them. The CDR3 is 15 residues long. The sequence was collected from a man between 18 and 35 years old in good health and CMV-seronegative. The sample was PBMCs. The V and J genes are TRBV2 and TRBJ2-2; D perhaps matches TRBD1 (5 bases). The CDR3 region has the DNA TGTGCCAGCAGTTTCAGGGCTGGAGAGACCGGGGAGCTGTTTTTT. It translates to CASSFRAGETGELFF.